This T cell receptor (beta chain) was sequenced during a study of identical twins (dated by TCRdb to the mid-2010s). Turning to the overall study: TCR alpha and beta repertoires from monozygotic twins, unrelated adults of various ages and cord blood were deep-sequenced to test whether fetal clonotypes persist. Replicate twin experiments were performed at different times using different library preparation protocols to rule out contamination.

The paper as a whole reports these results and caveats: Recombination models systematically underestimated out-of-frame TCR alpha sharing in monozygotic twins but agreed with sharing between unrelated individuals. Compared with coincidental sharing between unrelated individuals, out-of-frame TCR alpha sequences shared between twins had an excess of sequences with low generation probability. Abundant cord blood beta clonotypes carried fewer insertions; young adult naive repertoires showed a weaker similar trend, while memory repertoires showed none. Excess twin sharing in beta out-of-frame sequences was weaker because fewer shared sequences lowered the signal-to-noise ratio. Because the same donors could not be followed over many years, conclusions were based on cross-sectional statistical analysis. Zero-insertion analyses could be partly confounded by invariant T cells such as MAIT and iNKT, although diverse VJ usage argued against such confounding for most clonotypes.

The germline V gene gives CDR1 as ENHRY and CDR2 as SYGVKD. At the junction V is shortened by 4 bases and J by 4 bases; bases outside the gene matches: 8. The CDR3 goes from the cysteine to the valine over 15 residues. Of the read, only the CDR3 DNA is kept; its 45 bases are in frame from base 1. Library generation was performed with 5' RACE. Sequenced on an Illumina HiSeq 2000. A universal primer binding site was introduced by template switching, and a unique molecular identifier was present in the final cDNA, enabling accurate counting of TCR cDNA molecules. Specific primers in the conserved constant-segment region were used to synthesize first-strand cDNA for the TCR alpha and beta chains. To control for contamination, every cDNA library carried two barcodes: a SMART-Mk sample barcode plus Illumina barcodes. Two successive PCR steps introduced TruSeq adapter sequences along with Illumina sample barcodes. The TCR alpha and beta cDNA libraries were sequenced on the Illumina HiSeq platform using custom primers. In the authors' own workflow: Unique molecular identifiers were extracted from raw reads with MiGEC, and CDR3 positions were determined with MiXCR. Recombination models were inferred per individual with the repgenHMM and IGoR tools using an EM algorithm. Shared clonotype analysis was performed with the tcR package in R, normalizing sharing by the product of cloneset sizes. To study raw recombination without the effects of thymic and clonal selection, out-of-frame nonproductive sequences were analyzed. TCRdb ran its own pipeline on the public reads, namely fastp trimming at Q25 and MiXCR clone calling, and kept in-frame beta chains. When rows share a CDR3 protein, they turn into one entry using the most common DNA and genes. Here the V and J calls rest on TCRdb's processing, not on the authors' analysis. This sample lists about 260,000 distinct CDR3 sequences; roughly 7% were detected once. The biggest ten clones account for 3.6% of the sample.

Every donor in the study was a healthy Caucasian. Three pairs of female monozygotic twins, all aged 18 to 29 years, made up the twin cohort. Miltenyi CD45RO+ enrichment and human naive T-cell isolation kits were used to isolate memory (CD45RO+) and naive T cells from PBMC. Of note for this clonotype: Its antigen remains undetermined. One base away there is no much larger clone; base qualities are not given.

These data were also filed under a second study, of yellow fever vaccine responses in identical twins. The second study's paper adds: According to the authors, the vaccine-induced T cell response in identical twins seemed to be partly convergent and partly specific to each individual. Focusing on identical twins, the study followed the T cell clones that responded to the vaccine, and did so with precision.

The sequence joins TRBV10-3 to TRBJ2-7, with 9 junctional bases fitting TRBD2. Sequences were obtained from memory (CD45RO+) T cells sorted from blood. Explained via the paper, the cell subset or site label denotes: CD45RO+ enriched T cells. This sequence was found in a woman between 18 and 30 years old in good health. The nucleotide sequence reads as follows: TGTGCCATCAGTGCCGGCGGTAGCGGGGGTTACGAGCAGTACGTC. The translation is CAISAGGSGGYEQYV.